This TCR beta chain was retrieved from a study of T cell repertoires in cytomegalovirus infection. Turning to the study itself: Indications of both CMV infection and matching HLA type were provided by public TCR beta signatures.

TCRdb recomputed calls from the reads with MiXCR, one row per CDR3 protein. The repertoire holds around 630,000 distinct CDR3 sequences, with 24% as singletons. This clonotype showed up many times. The CDR3 is 16 amino acids. The germline gives CDR1 MNHEY, CDR2 SMNVEV (reference sequence). The trim removed 5 bases at V and 5 bases at J, leaving 8 bases unmatched. This chain connects TRBV27 to TRBJ2-1, with 11 bases identical to TRBD2. Sequenced sample: CD8+ T cells from PBMCs. This TCR came from a human donor in good health (CMV status not recorded). Some clones in this sample may be carry-over from other donors' samples. CDR3 nucleotides: TGTGCCAGCAGTATTACGACTAGCGGGGCCAACAATGAGCAGTTCTTC. This translates into CASSITTSGANNEQFF.